A selection of T cell receptor beta chains follows, all from one sample in a study of human T cells and chemical hapten exposure. TCRdb independently ran MiXCR on the RACE reads; one entry per CDR3 protein. The sample carries more than 300,000 distinct CDR3 sequences, 4.5% to 5.5% recorded once. The sample consisted of whole blood, taken in connection with sensitization to the hapten diphenylcyclopropenone (DPC). The origin of the receptors is a woman aged 18-29 years with alopecia areata. Some clones in this sample may be carry-over from other donors' samples. Both conserved end residues are part of each CDR3. A D gene is named only where the DNA matches it firmly. Clone size appears in some rows only: once, few, many, or a class for an expanded clone.

v_gene: TRBV5-6
d_gene: .
j_gene: TRBJ2-7
abundance: many
CDR3aa: CASSLVAAGYEQYF
CDR3nt: TGTGCCAGCAGCTTGGTTGCCGCCGGCTACGAGCAGTACTTC

v_gene: TRBV12-3/TRBV12-4
d_gene: TRBD2
j_gene: TRBJ2-1
abundance: many
CDR3aa: CASSYGTSGGFNEQFF
CDR3nt: TGTGCCAGCAGCTACGGGACTAGCGGGGGGTTCAATGAGCAGTTCTTC

v_gene: TRBV9
d_gene: .
j_gene: TRBJ1-5
abundance: many
CDR3aa: CASSVEGVVNQPQHF
CDR3nt: TGTGCCAGCAGCGTGGAAGGGGTGGTCAATCAGCCCCAGCATTTT

v_gene: TRBV7-8
d_gene: TRBD1
j_gene: TRBJ2-3
abundance: few
CDR3aa: CASSPRDDLLQGVWDTQYF
CDR3nt: TGTGCCAGCAGCCCCCGGGACGACCTTTTACAGGGGGTTTGGGATACGCAGTATTTT

v_gene: TRBV29-1
d_gene: .
j_gene: TRBJ1-2
abundance: .
CDR3aa: CSVERDLNYGYTF
CDR3nt: TGCAGCGTTGAACGGGACTTAAACTATGGCTACACCTTC

v_gene: TRBV6-2/TRBV6-3
d_gene: .
j_gene: TRBJ1-5
abundance: few
CDR3aa: CASSYMDRPNQPQHF
CDR3nt: TGTGCCAGCAGTTACATGGACAGACCCAATCAGCCCCAGCATTTT

v_gene: TRBV12-5
d_gene: TRBD1
j_gene: TRBJ1-5
abundance: few
CDR3aa: CASGLAYRGNSNQPQHF
CDR3nt: TGTGCTAGTGGTTTGGCCTACAGGGGGAACAGCAATCAGCCCCAGCATTTT

v_gene: TRBV7-9
d_gene: .
j_gene: TRBJ2-6
abundance: .
CDR3aa: CASSLARITLSGANVLTF
CDR3nt: TGTGCCAGCAGCTTAGCCCGAATTACCCTCTCTGGGGCCAACGTCCTGACTTTC

v_gene: TRBV5-1
d_gene: .
j_gene: TRBJ1-1
abundance: many
CDR3aa: CASSSDRMNTEAFF
CDR3nt: TGCGCCAGCAGCTCGGACAGAATGAACACTGAAGCTTTCTTT

v_gene: TRBV3-1
d_gene: .
j_gene: TRBJ2-2
abundance: many
CDR3aa: CASSQGQDYTGELFF
CDR3nt: TGTGCCAGCAGCCAAGGGCAGGACTACACCGGGGAGCTGTTTTTT

v_gene: TRBV20-1
d_gene: TRBD2
j_gene: TRBJ2-2
abundance: few
CDR3aa: CSARLAGSNTGELFF
CDR3nt: TGCAGTGCCCGGCTAGCGGGTTCGAACACCGGGGAGCTGTTTTTT

v_gene: TRBV6-5
d_gene: TRBD2
j_gene: TRBJ2-5
abundance: many
CDR3aa: CASSGLAGGQETQYF
CDR3nt: TGTGCCAGCTCGGGACTAGCGGGGGGCCAAGAGACCCAGTACTTC

v_gene: TRBV11-2
d_gene: .
j_gene: TRBJ1-1
abundance: many
CDR3aa: CASSPLKGRKGEAFF
CDR3nt: TGTGCCAGCAGCCCTCTGAAAGGGCGGAAGGGTGAAGCTTTCTTT

v_gene: TRBV10-3
d_gene: .
j_gene: TRBJ1-2
abundance: .
CDR3aa: CAIGPGQGNSTF
CDR3nt: TGTGCCATCGGTCCGGGACAAGGGAATTCCACCTTC

v_gene: TRBV5-1
d_gene: TRBD1
j_gene: TRBJ1-1
abundance: .
CDR3aa: CASSPNRGTEAFF
CDR3nt: TGCGCCAGCAGCCCTAACAGGGGCACTGAAGCTTTCTTT

v_gene: TRBV4-3
d_gene: .
j_gene: TRBJ2-3
abundance: .
CDR3aa: CASSHTDTDTQYF
CDR3nt: TGCGCCAGCAGCCATACAGACACAGATACGCAGTATTTT

v_gene: TRBV6-2/TRBV6-3
d_gene: TRBD1
j_gene: TRBJ2-7
abundance: many
CDR3aa: CASGRETGGEF
CDR3nt: TGTGCCAGCGGACGGGAAACAGGGGGCGAGTTC

v_gene: TRBV4-3
d_gene: .
j_gene: TRBJ2-5
abundance: few
CDR3aa: CASSQGPTEGETQYF
CDR3nt: TGCGCCAGCAGCCAGGGACCTACCGAGGGAGAGACCCAGTACTTC

v_gene: TRBV10-2
d_gene: .
j_gene: TRBJ2-1
abundance: many
CDR3aa: CASTGASSYNEQFF
CDR3nt: TGCGCCAGCACAGGTGCCTCCTCCTACAATGAGCAGTTCTTC

v_gene: TRBV28
d_gene: .
j_gene: TRBJ1-3
abundance: few
CDR3aa: CASSSHRPGNTIYF
CDR3nt: TGTGCCAGCAGTTCACACAGGCCTGGAAACACCATATATTTT

v_gene: TRBV11-3
d_gene: TRBD2
j_gene: TRBJ2-1
abundance: many
CDR3aa: CASSLEAGGRNEQFF
CDR3nt: TGTGCCAGCAGCTTAGAGGCGGGGGGCCGCAATGAGCAGTTCTTC

v_gene: TRBV20-1
d_gene: TRBD1
j_gene: TRBJ2-7
abundance: .
CDR3aa: CSARDGTGGYEQYF
CDR3nt: TGCAGTGCTAGAGATGGGACAGGGGGCTACGAGCAGTACTTC

v_gene: TRBV7-2
d_gene: .
j_gene: TRBJ1-5
abundance: .
CDR3aa: CASSLYEGNQPQHF
CDR3nt: TGTGCCAGCAGCTTATACGAGGGGAATCAGCCCCAGCATTTT

v_gene: TRBV12-5
d_gene: .
j_gene: TRBJ1-3
abundance: .
CDR3aa: CASGFGGYTIYF
CDR3nt: TGTGCTAGTGGTTTCGGAGGGTACACCATATATTTT

v_gene: TRBV6-2/TRBV6-3
d_gene: .
j_gene: TRBJ2-5
abundance: many
CDR3aa: CASSYGTETQYF
CDR3nt: TGTGCCAGCAGTTACGGGACAGAGACCCAGTACTTC

v_gene: TRBV4-1
d_gene: .
j_gene: TRBJ1-2
abundance: many
CDR3aa: CASSPGHLYTF
CDR3nt: TGCGCCAGCAGCCCAGGACATCTCTACACCTTC

v_gene: TRBV7-2
d_gene: .
j_gene: TRBJ2-7
abundance: many
CDR3aa: CASSLVGGPAREQYF
CDR3nt: TGTGCCAGCAGCTTAGTCGGGGGCCCTGCCCGGGAGCAGTACTTC

v_gene: TRBV7-9
d_gene: TRBD1
j_gene: TRBJ1-1
abundance: many
CDR3aa: CASSWTGSNTEAFF
CDR3nt: TGTGCCAGCAGTTGGACAGGATCGAACACTGAAGCTTTCTTT

v_gene: TRBV29-1
d_gene: .
j_gene: TRBJ1-4
abundance: few
CDR3aa: CSVEKGGKLFF
CDR3nt: TGCAGCGTTGAAAAGGGTGGAAAACTGTTTTTT

v_gene: TRBV6-2/TRBV6-3
d_gene: .
j_gene: TRBJ1-1
abundance: few
CDR3aa: CASSEQWNTEAFF
CDR3nt: TGTGCCAGCAGTGAACAGTGGAACACTGAAGCTTTCTTT

v_gene: TRBV5-1
d_gene: TRBD1
j_gene: TRBJ2-7
abundance: many
CDR3aa: CASTEMGFRTGGDEQYF
CDR3nt: TGCGCCAGCACGGAGATGGGGTTCCGGACAGGGGGCGACGAGCAGTACTTC

v_gene: TRBV20-1
d_gene: TRBD1
j_gene: TRBJ2-7
abundance: few
CDR3aa: CSAKGQGSVEQYF
CDR3nt: TGCAGTGCTAAAGGACAGGGCTCAGTCGAGCAGTACTTC

v_gene: TRBV29-1
d_gene: .
j_gene: TRBJ2-7
abundance: .
CDR3aa: CSVTGGGSYEQYF
CDR3nt: TGCAGCGTTACAGGGGGGGGCTCCTACGAGCAGTACTTC

v_gene: TRBV14
d_gene: TRBD2
j_gene: TRBJ2-3
abundance: many
CDR3aa: CAATTSGLAGVSFTDTQYF
CDR3nt: TGTGCCGCAACAACATCGGGACTAGCGGGGGTTAGCTTCACAGATACGCAGTATTTT

v_gene: TRBV7-9
d_gene: TRBD1
j_gene: TRBJ1-2
abundance: many
CDR3aa: CASSHILGQPYGYTF
CDR3nt: TGTGCCAGCAGCCACATACTGGGACAGCCCTATGGCTACACCTTC

v_gene: TRBV7-9
d_gene: .
j_gene: TRBJ1-4
abundance: many
CDR3aa: CASSLALEKLFF
CDR3nt: TGTGCCAGCAGCTTAGCGCTTGAAAAACTGTTTTTT

v_gene: TRBV4-1
d_gene: .
j_gene: TRBJ1-2
abundance: .
CDR3aa: CASSQDRGGSTYGYTF
CDR3nt: TGCGCCAGCAGCCAAGATCGAGGAGGTTCCACCTATGGCTACACCTTC

v_gene: TRBV3-1
d_gene: .
j_gene: TRBJ2-7
abundance: .
CDR3aa: CASSHARPYEQYF
CDR3nt: TGTGCCAGCAGCCATGCCCGTCCCTACGAGCAGTACTTC

v_gene: TRBV21-1
d_gene: .
j_gene: TRBJ2-2
abundance: .
CDR3aa: CASYRDSITGELFF
CDR3nt: TGTGCCAGCTACCGGGACAGTATTACCGGGGAGCTGTTTTTT

v_gene: TRBV14
d_gene: .
j_gene: TRBJ1-3
abundance: .
CDR3aa: CASSPGWRPSGNTIYF
CDR3nt: TGTGCCAGCAGCCCTGGTTGGCGGCCCTCTGGAAACACCATATATTTT

v_gene: TRBV2
d_gene: .
j_gene: TRBJ2-5
abundance: .
CDR3aa: CASSGGSYQETQYF
CDR3nt: TGTGCCAGCAGTGGCGGATCGTACCAAGAGACCCAGTACTTC

v_gene: TRBV18
d_gene: .
j_gene: TRBJ1-4
abundance: few
CDR3aa: CASSPGTGDEKLFF
CDR3nt: TGTGCCAGCTCACCTGGGACTGGGGATGAAAAACTGTTTTTT

v_gene: TRBV20-1
d_gene: .
j_gene: TRBJ2-1
abundance: many
CDR3aa: CSARAGAVRDEQFF
CDR3nt: TGCAGTGCTAGGGCGGGGGCAGTAAGAGATGAGCAGTTCTTC

v_gene: TRBV27
d_gene: TRBD1
j_gene: TRBJ1-4
abundance: many
CDR3aa: CASRLSRGQDGEEEKLFF
CDR3nt: TGTGCCAGCAGACTTTCCCGGGGACAGGATGGTGAGGAGGAAAAACTGTTTTTT

v_gene: TRBV12-3/TRBV12-4
d_gene: .
j_gene: TRBJ1-5
abundance: .
CDR3aa: CASTGEGQPQHF
CDR3nt: TGTGCCAGCACCGGGGAGGGCCAGCCCCAGCATTTT

v_gene: TRBV24-1
d_gene: .
j_gene: TRBJ2-6
abundance: many
CDR3aa: CATSDSRTAGSGANVLTF
CDR3nt: TGTGCCACCAGTGACTCCAGGACAGCCGGCTCTGGGGCCAACGTCCTGACTTTC

v_gene: TRBV6-1
d_gene: TRBD1
j_gene: TRBJ2-2
abundance: .
CDR3aa: CASSEPGQGAGELFF
CDR3nt: TGTGCCAGCAGTGAACCGGGACAGGGCGCCGGGGAGCTGTTTTTT

v_gene: TRBV12-3/TRBV12-4
d_gene: .
j_gene: TRBJ2-4
abundance: many
CDR3aa: CASSLRDPPIQYF
CDR3nt: TGTGCCAGCAGTCTCCGGGACCCTCCGATTCAGTACTTC

v_gene: TRBV11-1
d_gene: TRBD1
j_gene: TRBJ1-5
abundance: few
CDR3aa: CASSYTDRAGAQPQHF
CDR3nt: TGTGCCAGCAGCTACACGGACAGGGCGGGAGCACAGCCCCAGCATTTT

v_gene: TRBV28
d_gene: TRBD1
j_gene: TRBJ1-2
abundance: few
CDR3aa: CASRGEGAPSSYTF
CDR3nt: TGTGCCAGCAGGGGCGAGGGGGCTCCTAGTAGCTACACCTTC

v_gene: TRBV5-8
d_gene: .
j_gene: TRBJ1-2
abundance: .
CDR3aa: CASRLAPFPTGKGNYGYTF
CDR3nt: TGTGCCAGCAGGTTGGCCCCTTTTCCCACAGGCAAAGGAAACTATGGCTACACCTTC

v_gene: TRBV28
d_gene: .
j_gene: TRBJ1-2
abundance: .
CDR3aa: CASSIYGAGHYGYTF
CDR3nt: TGTGCCAGCAGTATTTATGGAGCAGGGCACTATGGCTACACCTTC